Shown below are 23 T cell receptor beta chains from a single sample sequenced in a study of regulatory T cells in long-lasting Graves disease. Time point given: newly diagnosed GD, antithyroid drugs for less than 3 months. With RNA extracted from PBMCs as input, the TCR library was made. Arm-PCR with iRepertoire HTBI primers amplified the CDR3 regions for these TCR beta libraries. TCRdb fed the multiplex PCR reads into MiXCR, producing one record per CDR3 protein. The sample has some 560,000 distinct CDR3 sequences, 15% to 20% seen once; the top ten hold approximately 25%. These data were likewise used in another study, on T cells in Graves' hyperthyroidism and ophthalmopathy.

The material was peripheral blood mononuclear cells (PBMCs), obtained at new diagnosis, from a patient treated with antithyroid drugs. The source of these receptors is a woman between 40 and 65 years old with Graves disease.

The rearrangement joins TRBV15 to TRBJ1-4; a possible D gene is TRBD1 (6 bases). In germline, CDR1 is LNHNV, CDR2 YYDKDF (reference sequence). The CDR3 spans 17 residues. V was clipped by 2 bases and J by 2 bases, with 15 bases between them. The CDR3 nucleotides read TGTGCCACCAGCAGACAAAGGGGGGCGCCGACTAATGAAAAACTGTTTTTT. It is translated as CATSRQRGAPTNEKLFF.

This clonotype was seen repeatedly, ten times or more. V usage is TRBV7-2 and J usage is TRBJ1-2; no firm D call. V shed 2 bases and J shed 0 bases, with 10 bases lying between them. CDR1 SGHTA and CDR2 FQGNSA come from the germline V gene. The CDR3 loop spans 15 amino acids. The CDR3 DNA is TGTGCCAGCAGCTTAAGGGCAGTAGCTAACTATGGCTACACCTTC. Its protein product is CASSLRAVANYGYTF.

This clonotype was recorded a few times. In nucleotides, the CDR3 is TGTGCCAGCAGTTTAATTCTTGGGGGATTGGGAGAGCAGTACTTC. It yields the protein CASSLILGGLGEQYF. V usage is TRBV28 and J usage is TRBJ2-7, with D perhaps TRBD1 or TRBD2 (5 bases each). Germline CDR1 and CDR2: MDHEN and SYDVKM. V gave up 2 bases and J gave up 7 bases, with 18 bases separating them. The CDR3 covers 15 residues. The complete variable domain, with remaining parts taken from reference TRBV28 and TRBJ2-7, reads DVKVTQSSRYLVKRTGEKVFLECVQDMDHENMFWYRQDPGLGLRLIYFSYDVKMKEKGDIPEGYSVSREKKERFSLILESASTNQTSMYLCASSLILGGLGEQYFGPGTRLTVT.

This clonotype has a handful of counts. The chain employs TRBV10-3 and TRBJ1-1; D gene ambiguous. The V and J ends lost 7 bases and 0 bases respectively, with 21 bases between them. CDR3 length equals 17 residues. Germline V gene lookup returns CDR1 ENHRY and CDR2 SYGVKD. The CDR3: CAIIKGVVVPLNTEAFF. The CDR3 coding sequence is TGTGCCATCATTAAAGGAGTAGTAGTACCCCTGAACACTGAAGCTTTCTTT.

This clonotype has more than one count but fewer than ten. The chain has TRBV12-3 or TRBV12-4 and TRBJ2-7; D is perhaps TRBD2 (7 bases). The length of the CDR3 is 15 residues. The V end was cut by 5 bases, the J end by 3 bases, with 17 bases between. As DNA, the CDR3 is TGTGCCAGCAGTCCCTTTACGGGGGGCGGCTACGAGCAGTACTTC. Protein: CASSPFTGGGYEQYF.

The sample holds many counts of this clonotype. The chain recombines TRBV28 with TRBJ2-7; 7 bases agree with TRBD1. Trimming cost V 8 bases and J 6 bases; bases outside gene matches: 16. Germline V lookup: CDR1 MDHEN, CDR2 SYDVKM. This CDR3 region has 15 residues. DNA for the CDR3: TGTGCCAGCGCTTCGGGGAACAGGGGTATCCCCGAGCAGTACTTC. Translated: CASASGNRGIPEQYF.

This clonotype was found many times. The chain links TRBV6-1 to TRBJ1-5; weak D call: TRBD1 (6 bases). V was trimmed by 6 bases and J by 1 base, leaving 13 bases between them. CDR1 is MNHNS, CDR2 SASEGT, per germline. The CDR3 has 15 amino acids. CDR3: CASRRGGGSNQPQHF. As DNA, the CDR3 is TGTGCCAGCAGGAGAGGTGGGGGCAGCAATCAGCCCCAGCATTTT.

A few counts support this clonotype. The J gene is TRBJ1-4, the V gene TRBV10-1; 7 nucleotides match TRBD1. Germline lookup yields CDR1 WNHNN and CDR2 SYGVQD (reference sequence). This CDR3 comprises 13 residues. V trimming: 3 bases; J trimming: 8 bases; junction bases outside the gene matches: 3. The CDR3 protein is CASSEGQAEKLFF. As DNA, the CDR3 is TGCGCCAGCAGTGAAGGACAGGCCGAAAAACTGTTTTTT.

This chain links TRBV6-9 with TRBJ1-2, with 7 bases lining up with TRBD1. The CDR3 totals 19 residues. The ends lost 3 bases at V and 9 bases at J; junction bases unmatched: 25. Per the germline V gene, CDR1 is MNHGY and CDR2 is SVAAGI. CDR3 in amino acids: CASSYSGEHPTGHYGSYTF. For the CDR3, the DNA is TGTGCCAGCAGTTACTCAGGTGAACATCCGACAGGGCACTATGGAAGCTACACCTTC.

There are many counts of this clonotype. This rearrangement joins TRBV3-1 to TRBJ2-3, with D perhaps matching TRBD1 (5 bases). V was trimmed by 1 base and J by 4 bases, leaving 15 bases between them. Germline values: CDR1 LGHDT, CDR2 YNNKEL (reference sequence). This CDR3 region has 16 residues. CDR3 protein: CASSQVAGLGADTQYF. CDR3 sequence (DNA): TGTGCCAGCAGCCAAGTCGCAGGGTTAGGCGCAGATACGCAGTATTTT.

Worth noting for this clonotype: A far bigger clonotype differs at one base, so this is likely a read error. The rearrangement links TRBV20-1 to TRBJ2-1; 8 positions agree with TRBD2. This CDR3 contains 16 residues. The germline gives CDR1 DFQATT, CDR2 SNEGSKA (reference sequence). V shed 1 base, J shed 13 bases, and the junction held 18 bases outside the gene matches. This CDR3 reads CSARAGSGGYQETQFF. The DNA for the CDR3 is TGCAGTGCTAGAGCCGGGTCGGGGGGGTACCAAGAGACCCAGTTCTTC.

This clonotype was seen ten or more times. CDR3 protein: CASSNGLAGGGFF. DNA for the CDR3: TGCGCCAGCAGCAACGGACTAGCGGGGGGCGGGTTCTTC. V is TRBV5-1 and J is TRBJ2-1; TRBD2 agrees at 14 bases. CDR1 is SGHRS and CDR2 is YFSETQ in the germline V gene. Trimming removed 4 bases from V and 15 bases from J; junction bases left unmatched: 6. This CDR3 comprises 13 residues.

This clonotype was counted at least ten times. V is TRBV18 and J is TRBJ1-1; D not certain. Deletions cut 1 base from V and 9 bases from J, with 6 bases between. Germline V gives CDR1 KGHSH, CDR2 LQKENI. The CDR3 totals 11 residues. CDR3 amino acids: CASSPRSQAFF. The CDR3 DNA follows: TGTGCCAGCTCACCACGTAGCCAAGCTTTCTTT.

This clonotype was found a few times. V and J are TRBV12-3 or TRBV12-4 and TRBJ1-2; D might be TRBD1 (6 bases). The CDR3 length is 13 residues. V lost 3 bases and J lost 8, with 13 bases in between. CDR3 coding DNA: TGTGCCAGCAGTTTTGCAGGGGCGGAGGGCTACACCTTC. This codes for CASSFAGAEGYTF.

This sequence joins TRBV19 and TRBJ1-2, with D unclear. Looked up from germline, CDR1 is LNHDA and CDR2 is SQIVND (reference sequence). V lost 4 bases, J lost 5 bases, and 11 bases lay in between. This CDR3 is built from 13 residues. CDR3 DNA: TGTGCCAGTAGTACCGGGTCACCGTATGGCTACACCTTC. It encodes CASSTGSPYGYTF.

This chain connects TRBV2 to TRBJ1-1; unclear D gene. CDR3 length: 13 amino acids. Per germline, CDR1 SNHLY and CDR2 FYNNEI. V lost 3 bases and J 8 bases, leaving 13 bases between the germline ends. CDR3 in amino acids: CASSDLEVAEAFF. The DNA for the CDR3 is TGTGCCAGCAGTGATCTTGAGGTGGCAGAAGCTTTCTTT. The full variable domain, in which reference TRBV2 and TRBJ1-1 provide the parts outside the CDR3, is EPEVTQTPSHQVTQMGQEVILRCVPISNHLYFYWYRQILGQKVEFLVSFYNNEISEKSEIFDDQFSVERPDGSNFTLKIRSTKLEDSAMYFCASSDLEVAEAFFGQGTRLTVV.

The chain has TRBV3-1 and TRBJ2-3; TRBD1 agrees at 7 bases. Germline values: CDR1 LGHDT, CDR2 YNNKEL (reference sequence). The V and J ends lost 2 bases and 2 bases, in that order; junction bases with no gene match: 10. The CDR3 is 17 amino acids. This chain's CDR3 is CASSQRQRGTATDTQYF. The CDR3 DNA sequence: TGTGCCAGCAGCCAAAGGCAGAGGGGGACAGCCACAGATACGCAGTATTTT.

The table lists this clonotype with a few counts. This chain joins TRBV5-5 and TRBJ1-3, with D perhaps TRBD1 (6 bases). Trimming took off 7 bases at V and 3 bases at J, with 20 bases between the two ends. The CDR3 loop spans 16 amino acids. The germline CDR1 and CDR2 sequences are SGHKS and YYEKEE (reference sequence). DNA for the CDR3: TGTGCCAGCGCCAAATGGGGGGGGGCTGGTGGAAACACCATATATTTT. This codes for CASAKWGGAGGNTIYF.

This clonotype turned up a few times. J is TRBJ1-5 and V is TRBV7-2; the D gene is possibly TRBD1 (5 bases). CDR1 is SGHTA and CDR2 is FQGNSA in the germline V gene. This CDR3 contains 15 residues. V was trimmed by 5 bases and J by 1 base, leaving 12 bases between them. The CDR3 nucleotides read TGTGCCAGCAGCCAAGCCGGGGGAAGCAATCAGCCCCAGCATTTT. This translates into CASSQAGGSNQPQHF. The variable domain in full, completed from reference TRBV7-2 and TRBJ1-5, reads GAGVSQSPSNKVTEKGKDVELRCDPISGHTALYWYRQSLGQGLEFLIYFQGNSAPDKSGLPSDRFSAERTGGSVSTLTIQRTQQEDSAVYLCASSQAGGSNQPQHFGDGTRLSIL.

There are many counts of this clonotype. This chain joins TRBV12-3 or TRBV12-4 and TRBJ2-4; TRBD2 matches at 8 bases. The CDR3 extends over 15 amino acids. The V gene end was trimmed by 2 bases and the J gene end by 11 bases; junction bases not matched to a gene: 11. CDR3 DNA: TGTGCCAGCAGTTTAAGGGCGGGGGGCCCTAAAGTTCAGTACTTC. Translating it yields CASSLRAGGPKVQYF.

The chain recombines TRBV9 with TRBJ2-1; the match to TRBD2 covers 9 bases. CDR1 and CDR2 (germline): SGDLS, YYNGEE. V lost 3 bases, J lost 5 bases, and 3 bases stayed unmatched. CDR3 length: 14 amino acids. CDR3 protein: CASSASGADNEQFF. CDR3 sequence (DNA): TGTGCCAGCAGCGCTAGCGGGGCAGACAATGAGCAGTTCTTC. The full variable domain, completed using reference TRBV9 and TRBJ2-1, is DSGVTQTPKHLITATGQRVTLRCSPRSGDLSVYWYQQSLDQGLQFLIQYYNGEERAKGNILERFSAQQFPDLHSELNLSSLELGDSALYFCASSASGADNEQFFGPGTRLTVL.

This clonotype has a count of ten or more. The chain links TRBV6-1 to TRBJ2-7; 8 nucleotides match TRBD2. After removal of 5 bases from V and 7 bases from J, the junction contained 7 bases not matched to a gene. Germline CDR1 reads MNHNS; CDR2 reads SASEGT. The CDR3 is 13 amino acids. DNA of the CDR3: TGTGCCAGCAGTACCGGGACTAGTCGTGAGCAGTACTTC. Protein sequence: CASSTGTSREQYF.

This clonotype showed up many times. This sequence joins TRBV3-1 and TRBJ2-1; D uncertain. The CDR3 is 13 amino acids. V was shortened by 6 bases and J by 6 bases, with 12 bases between the two germline ends. CDR1 and CDR2 (germline): LGHDT, YNNKEL (reference sequence). The DNA of the CDR3 is TGTGCCAGCAGGTCCTCGGGTGGCAATGAGCAGTTCTTC. Translated: CASRSSGGNEQFF.